The 31 T cell receptor beta chains given below trace back to one sample, sequenced in a study of OX40 agonist ivuxolimab in advanced cancers. Clones were read by immunoSEQ multiplex PCR, and TCRdb kept only the in-frame ones, dropping some. This sample has 10,000 to 15,000 clones; 65% to 80% occur once, and the top ten carry about a third. Specimen: CD4+ or CD8+ T cells sorted from blood, collected in a trial of the OX40 agonist ivuxolimab. These receptors originate from an adult with an advanced solid tumor such as melanoma, head and neck, liver or kidney cancer.

Only one count was recorded for this clone. The chain links TRBV19 to TRBJ2-3, with unresolved D. Looked up from germline, CDR1 is LNHDA and CDR2 is SQIVND (reference sequence). The V end lost 3 bases, the J end lost 0 bases, and 7 bases lay between the germline ends. The CDR3 has 14 residues. CDR3 protein: CASSIVRSTDTQYF. The CDR3 DNA reads TGTGCCAGTAGTATCGTCAGGAGCACAGATACGCAGTATTTT.

V usage is TRBV15 and J usage is TRBJ2-2; D is unclear. In germline, CDR1 is LNHNV, CDR2 YYDKDF (reference sequence). The CDR3 covers 15 residues. The germline V and J ends were trimmed by 2 bases and 5 bases, with 12 bases remaining between them. CDR3 nucleotides: TGTGCCACCAGCAGAACATCTGGGGTTACCGGGGAGCTGTTTTTT. Translated: CATSRTSGVTGELFF.

The J gene is TRBJ2-7, the V gene TRBV28; 9 bases fit TRBD1. With 5 bases clipped from V and 0 bases from J, the junction kept 11 bases outside the gene matches. Looked up from germline, CDR1 is MDHEN and CDR2 is SYDVKM. CDR3 length: 17 amino acids. The DNA of the CDR3 is TGTGCCAGCAGTGGTTGGGGACAGGGACATTACTCCTACGAGCAGTACTTC. It codes for CASSGWGQGHYSYEQYF. Full variable domain (outside the CDR3, taken from reference TRBV28 and TRBJ2-7): DVKVTQSSRYLVKRTGEKVFLECVQDMDHENMFWYRQDPGLGLRLIYFSYDVKMKEKGDIPEGYSVSREKKERFSLILESASTNQTSMYLCASSGWGQGHYSYEQYFGPGTRLTVT.

This clone was seen a single time. The V and J genes are TRBV6-5 and TRBJ2-1, with D perhaps TRBD2 (6 bases). The CDR3 is 13 residues long. Germline CDR1 is MNHEY and CDR2 is SVGAGI. Trimming pared 2 bases from V and 4 bases from J, leaving 6 bases between. The CDR3 here is CASSYGGYNEQFF. Here the CDR3 DNA reads TGTGCCAGCAGTTACGGGGGGTACAATGAGCAGTTCTTC.

This chain joins TRBV18 and TRBJ2-1; D not certain. The CDR3 runs 14 residues. The ends were cut back, 5 bases at V and 8 bases at J, with 16 bases in the middle. Germline V gives CDR1 KGHSH, CDR2 LQKENI. Here the CDR3 reads CASSDVLNIDEQFF. Here the CDR3 DNA reads TGTGCCAGCTCAGATGTCCTCAATATCGATGAGCAGTTCTTC.

This clone turned up a few times. The chain couples TRBV4-1 to TRBJ1-5; D is unresolved. CDR1 and CDR2 from the germline V gene are MGHRA and YSYEKL. This CDR3 comprises 17 residues. Trimming removed 1 base at V and 4 bases at J, with 17 bases between. The CDR3 DNA reads as TGCGCCAGCAGCCAAGGATCGGTCCATCCCAGAAATCAGCCCCAGCATTTT. This codes for CASSQGSVHPRNQPQHF.

As DNA, the CDR3 is TGTGCCAGCAGCGTAGGACTAGCGAAACACAATGAGCAGTTCTTC. This codes for CASSVGLAKHNEQFF. The rearrangement links TRBV9 to TRBJ2-1; 8 bases align to TRBD2. The germline gives CDR1 SGDLS, CDR2 YYNGEE. The junction had 4 bases not matched to a gene; V was cut back by 0 bases and J by 5 bases. This CDR3 has 15 amino acids.

This clone was recorded a few times. V usage is TRBV7-2 and J usage is TRBJ2-7; D is unresolved. This CDR3 is 14 amino acids long. Looked up from germline, CDR1 is SGHTA and CDR2 is FQGNSA. V lost 2 bases and J 2 bases, leaving 10 bases between the germline ends. CDR3 DNA sequence: TGTGCCAGCAGCTTATCACTCCGGCCCTACGAGCAGTACTTC. Encoded protein: CASSLSLRPYEQYF. The whole variable domain, remainder taken from reference TRBV7-2 and TRBJ2-7, is GAGVSQSPSNKVTEKGKDVELRCDPISGHTALYWYRQSLGQGLEFLIYFQGNSAPDKSGLPSDRFSAERTGGSVSTLTIQRTQQEDSAVYLCASSLSLRPYEQYFGPGTRLTVT.

The chain employs TRBV4-1 and TRBJ2-3; TRBD2 aligns across 7 bases. The CDR3 totals 14 residues. The trim removed 4 bases at V and 3 bases at J, leaving 4 bases unmatched. Germline V CDR1 and CDR2: MGHRA, YSYEKL. This chain's CDR3 is CASSLGAGTDTQYF. The DNA of the CDR3 is TGCGCCAGCAGCCTCGGAGCGGGGACAGATACGCAGTATTTT.

The CDR3 spells CASSLGAEGTGELFF. CDR3 bases: TGTGCCAGCTCCCTGGGGGCGGAGGGCACCGGGGAGCTGTTTTTT. The chain joins TRBV7-6 to TRBJ2-2; D is possibly TRBD1 or TRBD2 (6 bases each). Trimming removed 8 bases from V and 4 bases from J, with 17 bases in between. The V gene's germline CDR1 is SGHVS and CDR2 FNYEAQ. The CDR3 length is 15 residues.

The chain couples TRBV6-1 to TRBJ2-7; 11 nucleotides line up with TRBD1. The CDR3 runs to 13 residues. Germline V lookup: CDR1 MNHNS, CDR2 SASEGT. The CDR3 nucleotides are TGTGTCACCCTTGGACAGGGGGCTTACGAGCAGTACTTC. Protein sequence: CVTLGQGAYEQYF.

The chain joins TRBV4-1 to TRBJ2-3, with TRBD1 identical over 11 bases. Per the germline V gene, CDR1 is MGHRA and CDR2 is YSYEKL. This CDR3 has 14 amino acids. Trimming cost V 6 bases and J 8 bases; bases outside gene matches: 7. The CDR3 is CASRTGQGDLTQYF. DNA of the CDR3: TGCGCCAGCAGGACGGGACAGGGGGACCTTACGCAGTATTTT.

About this clone: Likely a read error: the CDR3 ends without its conserved phenylalanine or tryptophan. It is unclear where the CDR3 begins or ends on the DNA, so no DNA is shown, and the CDR3 is as TCRdb lists it. This chain uses TRBV29-1 with TRBJ2-7; the listed D gene, TRBD2, was not tested against the DNA. The CDR3 spans 13 residues, counting both ends. The germline gives CDR1 SQVTM, CDR2 ANQGSEA. The CDR3 loop reads CSVQGGSSYDPYP.

In its sample, this clone was seen a few times. This chain links TRBV10-1 with TRBJ1-1, with 7 bases fitting TRBD1. After removal of 6 bases from V and 3 bases from J, the junction contained 7 bases not matched to a gene. This CDR3 has 14 residues. Germline assignment: CDR1 WNHNN and CDR2 SYGVQD (reference sequence). CDR3 in amino acids: CASSQTGRDTEAFF. The CDR3 nucleotides are TGCGCCAGCAGCCAGACAGGGAGGGACACTGAAGCTTTCTTT.

This clone has more than one count but fewer than ten. V usage is TRBV30 and J usage is TRBJ1-4, with TRBD1 matching over 10 bases. There are 14 residues in the CDR3. Germline assignment: CDR1 GTSNPN and CDR2 SVGIG (reference sequence). V gave up 3 bases and J gave up 8 bases; unmatched junction bases: 6. The CDR3 region is CAWRTTGGREKLFF. DNA of the CDR3: TGTGCCTGGAGGACGACAGGGGGCCGGGAAAAACTGTTTTTT.

This clone turned up a few times. This rearrangement joins TRBV7-6 to TRBJ2-2, with 10 bases identical to TRBD2. CDR1 is SGHVS, CDR2 FNYEAQ, per germline. J lost 0 bases, V lost 5 bases, and 12 bases had no gene match. The CDR3 consists of 19 residues. CDR3 in amino acids: CASSPRPFTSGANTGELFF. CDR3 coding DNA: TGTGCCAGCAGCCCTCGCCCCTTTACTAGCGGGGCGAACACCGGGGAGCTGTTTTTT.

Here the CDR3 DNA reads TGCAGCGTTGTTAGGGGTAGCGACACTGAAGCTTTCTTT. It codes for CSVVRGSDTEAFF. The chain joins TRBV29-1 to TRBJ1-1, with TRBD1 as a possible D gene (5 bases). V lost 4 bases to trimming and J lost 3 bases, with 12 bases between them. The length of the CDR3 is 13 residues. Germline CDR1 SQVTM, CDR2 ANQGSEA.

This chain joins TRBV29-1 and TRBJ2-3; 9 bases map to TRBD2. Trimming took 7 bases from V and 2 from J; bases not matched to a gene: 4. The CDR3 contains 13 residues. In germline, CDR1 is SQVTM, CDR2 ANQGSEA. The CDR3 protein is CSGSGRSTDTQYF. The CDR3 DNA is TGCAGCGGGAGCGGGAGGTCCACAGATACGCAGTATTTT.

The rearrangement joins TRBV6-5 to TRBJ2-1, with 8 bases matching TRBD2. V was clipped by 4 bases and J by 3 bases; unmatched bases: 8. Germline CDR1 is MNHEY and CDR2 is SVGAGI. The CDR3 length is 16 residues. CDR3 sequence: CASSSSGTSFYNEQFF. The CDR3 DNA is TGTGCCAGCAGTTCATCCGGGACTAGTTTCTACAATGAGCAGTTCTTC.

The chain is built from TRBV27 and TRBJ2-1; 7 nucleotides line up with TRBD2. Germline V lookup: CDR1 MNHEY, CDR2 SMNVEV (reference sequence). The trim removed 4 bases at V and 7 bases at J, leaving 7 bases unmatched. The CDR3 extends over 14 amino acids. The CDR3 region has the DNA TGTGCCAGCAGTTCACGACTAGCTGATAATGAGCAGTTCTTC. Amino acids: CASSSRLADNEQFF.

CDR3 loop: CASSPVDASAPYEQYF. CDR3 sequence (DNA): TGTGCCAGCAGCCCGGTTGATGCGTCCGCGCCCTACGAGCAGTACTTC. The chain links TRBV7-6 to TRBJ2-7, with D unclear. The germline gives CDR1 SGHVS, CDR2 FNYEAQ. V dropped 5 bases and J dropped 2 bases, with 19 bases sitting between them. There are 16 residues in the CDR3.

The V gene is TRBV11-2, the J gene TRBJ1-2, with D perhaps TRBD1 (6 bases). The germline gives CDR1 SGHAT, CDR2 FQNNGV. Trimming stripped 1 base from V and 0 bases from J, with 15 bases between. There are 17 residues in the CDR3. Here the CDR3 DNA reads TGTGCCAGCAGCTTAGGTCTTTTCGGGGGGCCTAACTATGGCTACACCTTC. Its translation: CASSLGLFGGPNYGYTF.

The chain uses TRBV19 and TRBJ2-2, with D unclear. This CDR3 has 11 residues. Per the germline V gene, CDR1 is LNHDA and CDR2 is SQIVND (reference sequence). V dropped 3 bases and J dropped 6 bases, with 2 bases sitting between them. The CDR3 spells CASSMAGELFF. The CDR3 coding sequence is TGTGCCAGTAGTATGGCCGGGGAGCTGTTTTTT.

By sample fraction, this clone is medium-sized. This chain uses TRBV6-1 with TRBJ2-7; 8 bases are a match to TRBD1. CDR1 and CDR2 (germline): MNHNS, SASEGT. The V segment lost 3 bases and the J segment 7 bases; nucleotides outside the gene matches: 5. The CDR3 is 13 residues long. The CDR3 sequence: CASSEDRAGEQYF. In nucleotides, the CDR3 is TGTGCCAGCAGTGAGGACAGGGCGGGGGAGCAGTACTTC.

The V and J genes are TRBV2 and TRBJ1-2; D gene unclear. Trimming cost V 4 bases and J 6 bases, with 9 bases left between them. CDR1 and CDR2 from the germline V gene are SNHLY and FYNNEI. The CDR3 is made up of 12 amino acids. CDR3 sequence: CASSGAWNGYTF. The CDR3 DNA follows: TGTGCCAGCAGTGGTGCGTGGAATGGCTACACCTTC.

The chain carries TRBV5-1 and TRBJ1-5, with a possible D match to TRBD1 (5 bases). CDR1 SGHRS and CDR2 YFSETQ come from the germline V gene. The CDR3 spans 15 residues. Trimming took off 5 bases at V and 3 bases at J, with 15 bases between the two ends. The CDR3 here is CASRTGLGDNQPQHF. The DNA for the CDR3 is TGCGCCAGCAGAACGGGACTCGGGGACAATCAGCCCCAGCATTTT.

This clone has more than one count but fewer than ten. The V gene is TRBV27, the J gene TRBJ2-7; D perhaps matches TRBD2 (6 bases). The germline V and J ends were trimmed by 4 bases and 3 bases, with 16 bases remaining between them. In germline, CDR1 is MNHEY, CDR2 SMNVEV (reference sequence). The CDR3 has 15 residues. The CDR3 reads CASSYTAGSHYEQYF. In nucleotides, the CDR3 is TGTGCCAGCAGTTATACTGCGGGGTCACACTACGAGCAGTACTTC.

The chain has TRBV9 and TRBJ2-3; no firm D call. Germline CDR1 and CDR2: SGDLS and YYNGEE. The CDR3 is made up of 14 amino acids. The germline V and J ends were trimmed by 4 bases and 1 base, with 10 bases remaining between them. Here the CDR3 DNA reads TGTGCCAGCAGCCCTCCCGAGGGCACAGATACGCAGTATTTT. Protein sequence: CASSPPEGTDTQYF.

V usage is TRBV28 and J usage is TRBJ2-7; the D is unclear. V was clipped by 6 bases and J by 7 bases, with 22 bases between them. Germline CDR1 and CDR2: MDHEN and SYDVKM. This CDR3 contains 15 residues. DNA of the CDR3: TGTGCCAGCAGCACCGGTGAGGTCGTGCCTGGGGAGCAGTACTTC. Encoded protein: CASSTGEVVPGEQYF.

This clone has just one count. J is TRBJ2-4 and V is TRBV29-1; perhaps TRBD1 as D (5 bases). The CDR3 runs 15 residues. Germline V gene lookup returns CDR1 SQVTM and CDR2 ANQGSEA. With 1 base removed from V and 3 bases from J, the gap between germline ends came to 13 bases. CDR3 sequence reads: CSVEAGWGGKNIQYF. CDR3 nucleotide sequence: TGCAGCGTTGAAGCAGGATGGGGCGGCAAAAACATTCAGTACTTC.

The chain recombines TRBV11-3 with TRBJ1-1; no clear D. The germline V and J ends were trimmed by 5 bases and 0 bases, with 7 bases remaining between them. Germline V lookup: CDR1 SGHNT, CDR2 YENEEA. The CDR3 loop spans 13 amino acids. The CDR3 is CASSAWVNTEAFF. CDR3 sequence (DNA): TGTGCCAGCAGCGCCTGGGTGAACACTGAAGCTTTCTTT.